These 21 T cell receptor beta chains were sequenced from one sample in a study of T cell changes during pregnancy in multiple sclerosis. Produced via immunoSEQ multiplex PCR; TCRdb's table is partial and in-frame only. The sample has approximately 130,000 clones; about 95% are singletons. The specimen was peripheral blood, collected after pregnancy. These receptors were collected from a female donor with multiple sclerosis, enrolled in a pregnancy study.

The chain links TRBV28 to TRBJ1-5, with a weak D call TRBD1 (5 bases). This CDR3 comprises 14 residues. Trimming took 6 bases from V and 6 from J, leaving 15 bases between them. CDR1 is MDHEN and CDR2 is SYDVKM in the germline V gene. CDR3 nucleotides: TGTGCCAGCAGCCTAGACAGTCAGTCTCAGCCCCAGCATTTT. It translates to CASSLDSQSQPQHF.

This chain links TRBV7-9 with TRBJ1-4; no definite D call. The germline CDR1 and CDR2 sequences are SEHNR and FQNEAQ (reference sequence). With 4 bases removed from V and 4 bases from J, the gap between germline ends came to 16 bases. The CDR3 has 16 residues. CDR3 DNA sequence: TGTGCCAGCAGCTACCCGACGGGTTTGATTAATGAAAAACTGTTTTTT. This translates into CASSYPTGLINEKLFF.

This chain links TRBV7-9 with TRBJ1-2, with D unclear. V was trimmed by 3 bases and J by 0 bases, leaving 14 bases between them. Germline assignment: CDR1 SEHNR and CDR2 FQNEAQ (reference sequence). The CDR3 spans 16 residues. The CDR3 spells CASSFVQILSNYGYTF. CDR3 bases: TGTGCCAGCAGCTTCGTACAGATTCTGTCTAACTATGGCTACACCTTC.

The chain employs TRBV25-1 and TRBJ1-2; 7 nucleotides match TRBD1. CDR3 length equals 16 residues. Germline CDR1 is MGHDK and CDR2 is SYGVNS. V was clipped by 4 bases and J by 0 bases; unmatched bases: 8. CDR3 in amino acids: CASSVAGGSTNYGYTF. The CDR3 bases are TGTGCCAGCAGTGTGGCAGGGGGGTCTACTAACTATGGCTACACCTTC.

V usage is TRBV19 and J usage is TRBJ2-1, with 7 bases matching TRBD2. CDR3 length equals 19 residues. The germline V gene encodes CDR1 LNHDA and CDR2 SQIVND (reference sequence). V shed 3 bases, J shed 0 bases, and the junction held 14 bases outside the gene matches. CDR3 region: CASSIRASGISSSYNEQFF. The CDR3 bases are TGTGCCAGTAGTATCAGGGCTAGCGGTATATCCAGCTCCTACAATGAGCAGTTCTTC.

The rearrangement uses TRBV29-1 and TRBJ2-7; 9 nucleotides align to TRBD1. The J segment lost 7 bases and the V segment lost 4 bases, leaving 14 bases of the junction unmatched. Looked up from germline, CDR1 is SQVTM and CDR2 is ANQGSEA. CDR3 length equals 15 residues. In DNA form, the CDR3 reads TGCAGCGTTGTAGGCGGGGACAGGGCTAGCGGAGAGCAGTACTTC. Translated, it gives CSVVGGDRASGEQYF.

This chain links TRBV7-2 with TRBJ1-5; D perhaps matches TRBD1 (6 bases). The V and J ends lost 5 bases and 0 bases respectively, with 11 bases between them. The CDR3 is 15 residues long. The germline gives CDR1 SGHTA, CDR2 FQGNSA. CDR3 in amino acids: CASSTRGGSNQPQHF. The CDR3 bases are TGTGCCAGCAGCACTCGAGGGGGTAGCAATCAGCCCCAGCATTTT.

The chain uses TRBV6-5 and TRBJ2-7; 7 nucleotides align to TRBD1. The V segment lost 1 base and the J segment 5 bases; nucleotides outside the gene matches: 5. CDR1 and CDR2 (germline): MNHEY, SVGAGI. This CDR3 has 14 amino acids. CDR3 sequence reads: CASSYLTGQDEQYF. DNA of the CDR3: TGTGCCAGCAGTTACTTAACTGGACAGGACGAGCAGTACTTC.

The chain combines TRBV4-2 with TRBJ2-1, with 9 bases fitting TRBD2. CDR3 length equals 15 residues. The V segment lost 2 bases and the J segment 6 bases; nucleotides outside the gene matches: 5. From germline, CDR1 is LGHNA and CDR2 YNFKEQ. CDR3 sequence: CASSQRREGGNEQFF. The CDR3 region has the DNA TGTGCCAGCAGCCAACGGCGGGAGGGGGGCAATGAGCAGTTCTTC.

The chain is built from TRBV5-6 and TRBJ2-4, with 7 positions matching TRBD1. The CDR3 loop spans 13 amino acids. Germline CDR1 SGHDT, CDR2 YYEEEE. Trimming cost V 2 bases and J 6 bases; bases outside gene matches: 2. As DNA, the CDR3 is TGTGCCAGCAGCTTACAGGGGAGAAACATTCAGTACTTC. Translated: CASSLQGRNIQYF. The variable domain in full, with the rest retrieved from reference TRBV5-6 and TRBJ2-4, is DAGVTQSPTHLIKTRGQQVTLRCSPKSGHDTVSWYQQALGQGPQFIFQYYEEEERQRGNFPDRFSGHQFPNYSSELNVNALLLGDSALYLCASSLQGRNIQYFGAGTRLSVL.

V and J are TRBV6-5 and TRBJ2-1; 7 nucleotides agree with TRBD1. The CDR3 runs 11 residues. Per germline, CDR1 MNHEY and CDR2 SVGAGI. V was pared by 6 bases and J by 10 bases, with 3 bases of the junction left unmatched. The CDR3 DNA follows: TGTGCCAGCAGGACAGGGTTCGAGCAGTTCTTC. The encoded protein is CASRTGFEQFF.

This chain links TRBV9 with TRBJ2-1; 7 bases agree with TRBD2. This CDR3 contains 16 residues. The germline V gene encodes CDR1 SGDLS and CDR2 YYNGEE. The V and J ends lost 0 bases and 4 bases, in that order; junction bases with no gene match: 7. The chain's CDR3 is CASSVGGSGSYNEQFF. The CDR3 nucleotides are TGTGCCAGCAGCGTAGGAGGTAGCGGGTCGTACAATGAGCAGTTCTTC.

This chain connects TRBV15 to TRBJ2-5; D ambiguous. The V gene lost 0 bases and the J gene lost 3 bases, with 5 bases spanning the gap. This CDR3 has 13 residues. CDR1 is LNHNV, CDR2 YYDKDF, per germline (reference sequence). The CDR3 loop reads CATSRDSEETQYF. The CDR3 region has the DNA TGTGCCACCAGCAGAGATTCAGAAGAGACCCAGTACTTC.

This rearrangement joins TRBV19 to TRBJ2-5; the D gene is possibly TRBD2 (6 bases). The V gene's germline CDR1 is LNHDA and CDR2 SQIVND (reference sequence). V lost 2 bases and J 4 bases, leaving 26 bases between the germline ends. The CDR3 loop spans 19 amino acids. CDR3 protein: CASSISATGLVLAGETQYF. The CDR3 DNA follows: TGTGCCAGTAGTATATCCGCCACCGGCCTAGTACTAGCAGGAGAGACCCAGTACTTC.

The chain combines TRBV19 with TRBJ2-5; 7 nucleotides line up with TRBD1. Germline CDR1 is LNHDA and CDR2 is SQIVND (reference sequence). The V and J ends lost 4 bases and 7 bases, in that order; junction bases with no gene match: 15. The CDR3 contains 16 residues. The CDR3 protein is CASSTHQGVLAGTQYF. CDR3 bases: TGTGCCAGTAGTACGCACCAGGGGGTTCTGGCGGGGACCCAGTACTTC.

The chain joins TRBV2 to TRBJ1-2; possible D gene TRBD1, 5 bases. V was trimmed by 6 bases and J by 6 bases, leaving 17 bases between them. CDR1 is SNHLY and CDR2 is FYNNEI in the germline V gene. CDR3 length equals 14 residues. CDR3 coding DNA: TGTGCCAGCAGAAGCCCGGGACTGAGGGATGGCTACACCTTC. The encoded protein is CASRSPGLRDGYTF. Filled out from reference TRBV2 and TRBJ1-2, the complete variable domain reads EPEVTQTPSHQVTQMGQEVILRCVPISNHLYFYWYRQILGQKVEFLVSFYNNEISEKSEIFDDQFSVERPDGSNFTLKIRSTKLEDSAMYFCASRSPGLRDGYTFGSGTRLTVV.

The CDR3: CSAMVANEQFF. The CDR3 DNA is TGCAGTGCTATGGTGGCCAATGAGCAGTTCTTC. V gene TRBV20-1 combines with J gene TRBJ2-1; D is undetermined. Germline V gene data show CDR1 as DFQATT and CDR2 as SNEGSKA (reference sequence). Trimming stripped 4 bases from V and 6 bases from J, with 7 bases between. The CDR3 is 11 residues long.

This chain connects TRBV20-1 to TRBJ2-5; no firm D call. This CDR3 region has 11 residues. Germline CDR1 reads DFQATT; CDR2 reads SNEGSKA (reference sequence). Trimming stripped 2 bases from V and 2 bases from J, with 3 bases between. CDR3 in DNA: TGCAGTGCTAGACTTCAAGAGACCCAGTACTTC. The encoded protein is CSARLQETQYF.

The rearrangement uses TRBV4-1 and TRBJ1-2; the D is unclear. Trimming removed 1 base from V and 4 bases from J, with 13 bases in between. Per germline, CDR1 MGHRA and CDR2 YSYEKL. The CDR3 is 15 residues long. The CDR3 loop is CASSQGEDVSYGYTF. DNA of the CDR3: TGCGCCAGCAGCCAAGGGGAGGATGTTTCCTATGGCTACACCTTC.

Here the CDR3 reads CASSETGKNYGYTF. The CDR3 bases are TGTGCCAGCAGTGAGACAGGGAAGAACTATGGCTACACCTTC. The chain joins TRBV2 to TRBJ1-2, with 7 positions matching TRBD1. The J segment lost 2 bases and the V segment lost 3 bases, leaving 3 bases of the junction unmatched. Germline assignment: CDR1 SNHLY and CDR2 FYNNEI. There are 14 residues in the CDR3.

V and J are TRBV5-4 and TRBJ2-2; 13 bases fit TRBD2. Unmatched junction bases numbered 2, after V lost 4 bases and J lost 2 bases. The CDR3 runs 16 residues. Germline V gene lookup returns CDR1 SGHNT and CDR2 YYREEE (reference sequence). Here the CDR3 DNA reads TGTGCCAGCAGCGGGGGACTAGCGGGAAACACCGGGGAGCTGTTTTTT. Translating it yields CASSGGLAGNTGELFF.